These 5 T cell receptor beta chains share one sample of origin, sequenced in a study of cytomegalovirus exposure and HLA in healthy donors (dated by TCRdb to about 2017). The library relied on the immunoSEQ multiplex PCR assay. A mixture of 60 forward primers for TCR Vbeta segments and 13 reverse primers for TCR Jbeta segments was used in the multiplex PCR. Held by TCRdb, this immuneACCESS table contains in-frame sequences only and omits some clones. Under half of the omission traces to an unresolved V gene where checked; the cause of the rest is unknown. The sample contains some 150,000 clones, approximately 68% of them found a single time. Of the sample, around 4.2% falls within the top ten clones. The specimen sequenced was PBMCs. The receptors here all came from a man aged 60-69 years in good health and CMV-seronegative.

The chain's CDR3 is CASSLRLAGAKETQYF. The DNA for the CDR3 is TGCGCCAGCAGCTTAAGGCTAGCGGGGGCCAAAGAGACCCAGTACTTC. This chain connects TRBV5-1 to TRBJ2-5; TRBD2 matches 10 bases. This CDR3 has 16 residues. V lost 2 bases to trimming and J lost 3 bases; unmatched junction nucleotides: 7. CDR1 is SGHRS and CDR2 is YFSETQ in the germline V gene.

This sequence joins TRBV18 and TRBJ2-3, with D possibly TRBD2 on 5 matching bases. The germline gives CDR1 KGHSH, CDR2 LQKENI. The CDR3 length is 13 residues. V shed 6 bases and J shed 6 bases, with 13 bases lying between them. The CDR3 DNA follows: TGTGCCAGCTCGCCTGCACCGGGGGATACGCAGTATTTT. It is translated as CASSPAPGDTQYF.

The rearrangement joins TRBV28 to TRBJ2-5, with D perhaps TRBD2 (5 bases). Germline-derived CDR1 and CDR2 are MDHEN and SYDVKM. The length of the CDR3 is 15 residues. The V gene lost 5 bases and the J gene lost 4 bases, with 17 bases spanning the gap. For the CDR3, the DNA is TGTGCCAGCAGTCGTCCGGGAATCCGGCGAGAGACCCAGTACTTC. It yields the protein CASSRPGIRRETQYF. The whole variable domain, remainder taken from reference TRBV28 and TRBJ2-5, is DVKVTQSSRYLVKRTGEKVFLECVQDMDHENMFWYRQDPGLGLRLIYFSYDVKMKEKGDIPEGYSVSREKKERFSLILESASTNQTSMYLCASSRPGIRRETQYFGPGTRLLVL.

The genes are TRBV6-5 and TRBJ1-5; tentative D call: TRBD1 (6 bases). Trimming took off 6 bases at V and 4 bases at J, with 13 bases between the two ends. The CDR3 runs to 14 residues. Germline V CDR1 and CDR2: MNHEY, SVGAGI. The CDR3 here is CASSPNRVNQPQHF. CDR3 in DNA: TGTGCCAGCAGCCCCAACAGGGTGAATCAGCCCCAGCATTTT.

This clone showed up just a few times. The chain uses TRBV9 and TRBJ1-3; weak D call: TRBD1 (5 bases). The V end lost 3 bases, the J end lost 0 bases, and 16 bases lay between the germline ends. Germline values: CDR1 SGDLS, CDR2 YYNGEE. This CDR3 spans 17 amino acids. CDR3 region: CASSAVLGLSSGNTIYF. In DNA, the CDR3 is TGTGCCAGCAGCGCTGTATTGGGACTTAGCTCTGGAAACACCATATATTTT.